The 24 T cell receptor beta chains reported below all come from one sample, sequenced in a study of shared clonotypes between healthy human individuals. Clones were sequenced by immunoSEQ multiplex PCR, and TCRdb holds only the in-frame ones, with some missing. The table shows 650,000 to 800,000 clones, with approximately 77% occurring only once. Source material: memory CD4+ T cells sorted from blood. Sample subset: CD45RA-negative fraction. These TCRs come from a woman aged 30 to 39 in good health.

This clone was detected once. The chain carries TRBV5-1 and TRBJ2-5; weak D call: TRBD1 (6 bases). V shed 0 bases and J shed 6 bases, with 12 bases lying between them. CDR3 length: 14 amino acids. The germline V gene encodes CDR1 SGHRS and CDR2 YFSETQ. The CDR3 bases are TGCGCCAGCAGCTTGGAACAGGGCGGACAGACCCAGTACTTC. Translation: CASSLEQGGQTQYF.

The chain employs TRBV5-1 and TRBJ2-1; D is unclear. This CDR3 contains 14 residues. The germline V gene encodes CDR1 SGHRS and CDR2 YFSETQ. V was shortened by 0 bases and J by 7 bases, with 11 bases between the two germline ends. The CDR3 DNA sequence: TGCGCCAGCAGCTTGGAGACCATGGAGAATGAGCAGTTCTTC. Encoded protein: CASSLETMENEQFF.

Regarding this clone: Different DNA sequences within this sample yield the same CDR3. The chain recombines TRBV27 with TRBJ1-2; 7 positions agree with TRBD1. The CDR3 has 16 amino acids. Germline V lookup: CDR1 MNHEY, CDR2 SMNVEV (reference sequence). Trimming took 5 bases from V and 0 from J; bases not matched to a gene: 9. CDR3: CASSLKTGTANYGYTF. For the CDR3, the DNA is TGTGCCAGCAGTCTAAAAACCGGGACAGCTAACTATGGCTACACCTTC.

The rearrangement links TRBV19 to TRBJ2-7; D possibly corresponds to TRBD1 (6 bases). The CDR3 consists of 13 residues. CDR1 and CDR2 (germline): LNHDA, SQIVND (reference sequence). V was cut by 5 bases and J by 7 bases, with 15 bases left in between. The CDR3 loop reads CASSQTTGLEQYF. The CDR3 nucleotides are TGTGCCAGTAGTCAAACAACAGGGCTGGAGCAGTACTTC.

This sequence joins TRBV28 and TRBJ2-7, with 8 positions matching TRBD1. The CDR3 runs to 14 residues. With 8 bases clipped from V and 3 bases from J, the junction kept 9 bases outside the gene matches. The germline gives CDR1 MDHEN, CDR2 SYDVKM. This chain's CDR3 is CASRPPTGGYEQYF. CDR3 in DNA: TGTGCCAGCCGACCCCCCACAGGGGGCTACGAGCAGTACTTC.

Turning to this clone: The junction differs from germline at one of its ends, possibly a read error. This sequence joins TRBV5-1 and TRBJ2-1, with D possibly matching TRBD2 (5 bases). Germline CDR1 SGHRS, CDR2 YFSETQ. The CDR3 length is 15 residues. The DNA of the CDR3 is TGCGCCAGCAGCCACGACTATTCCACCTACGATGAGCAGTTCTTC. Its translation: CASSHDYSTYDEQFF.

V usage is TRBV5-6 and J usage is TRBJ2-7; 7 bases line up with TRBD2. The CDR3 sequence is 14 residues long. J gave up 5 bases and V 2 bases, and 7 bases lay outside the gene matches. Germline CDR1 is SGHDT and CDR2 is YYEEEE. The chain's CDR3 is CASSFFSGGNEQYF. The CDR3 DNA sequence: TGTGCCAGCAGCTTTTTCTCGGGAGGTAACGAGCAGTACTTC.

In this sample, this clone turned up a few times. The likely explanation is a read error, given a far larger clone one base away. Distinct nucleotide sequences in the sample also encode this CDR3. The chain recombines TRBV6-1 with TRBJ2-7, with 8 bases matching TRBD1. CDR1 is MNHNS and CDR2 is SASEGT in the germline V gene. This CDR3 contains 13 residues. V trimming: 7 bases; J trimming: 3 bases; junction bases outside the gene matches: 5. CDR3 in DNA: TGTGCCAGCATCGTCGACAGGGGCTACGAGCAGTACTTC. Protein sequence: CASIVDRGYEQYF.

The chain uses TRBV30 and TRBJ1-2; a possible D gene is TRBD1 (5 bases). V lost 3 bases, J lost 7 bases, and 33 bases lay in between. CDR3 length equals 19 residues. Per the germline V gene, CDR1 is GTSNPN and CDR2 is SVGIG (reference sequence). CDR3 DNA: TGTGCCTGGAGAGGTGTTTTCCAGGGAGGGTTCGTGCTGGGAGGTGGCTACACCTTC. This encodes CAWRGVFQGGFVLGGGYTF.

The gene calls are TRBV7-9 and TRBJ2-5; 7 bases fit TRBD2. CDR1 and CDR2 from the germline V gene are SEHNR and FQNEAQ (reference sequence). V was clipped by 5 bases and J by 5 bases; unmatched bases: 17. This CDR3 is 17 amino acids long. CDR3 region: CASSRRPQVAGRETQYF. The CDR3, as DNA: TGTGCCAGCAGCCGACGCCCCCAGGTAGCGGGCAGGGAGACCCAGTACTTC.

The CDR3 coding sequence is TGCAGCGTTTTTGTCCAGGGGCCCACAGATACGCAGTATTTT. Protein sequence: CSVFVQGPTDTQYF. The V call is TRBV29-1, the J call TRBJ2-3; maybe TRBD1 (6 bases). Germline values: CDR1 SQVTM, CDR2 ANQGSEA. The CDR3 is 14 residues long. The V gene lost 5 bases and the J gene lost 2 bases, with 14 bases spanning the gap.

The chain combines TRBV29-1 with TRBJ2-1; D ambiguous. The CDR3 is 15 residues long. Germline V gene lookup returns CDR1 SQVTM and CDR2 ANQGSEA. V shed 6 bases and J shed 0 bases, with 15 bases lying between them. As DNA, the CDR3 is TGCAGCGTCTCTATACACGGAATCTCCTACAATGAGCAGTTCTTC. Translating gives CSVSIHGISYNEQFF.

The chain is built from TRBV28 and TRBJ2-1; D is uncertain. Per germline, CDR1 MDHEN and CDR2 SYDVKM. V dropped 6 bases and J dropped 5 bases, with 14 bases sitting between them. CDR3 length equals 14 residues. CDR3 loop: CASSTPPADNEQFF. CDR3 nucleotide sequence: TGTGCCAGCAGCACTCCCCCGGCGGACAATGAGCAGTTCTTC.

This chain links TRBV28 with TRBJ2-7; 7 bases map to TRBD1. The CDR3 totals 14 residues. V dropped 5 bases and J dropped 4; count of bases not matched to a gene: 8. Germline CDR1 and CDR2: MDHEN and SYDVKM. The CDR3 coding sequence is TGTGCCAGCAGTATCCCGGGACAGAGTTACGAGCAGTACTTC. Protein sequence: CASSIPGQSYEQYF.

The J gene is TRBJ1-1, the V gene TRBV28; 9 nucleotides agree with TRBD1. CDR3 length: 18 residues. CDR1 and CDR2 from the germline V gene are MDHEN and SYDVKM. Unmatched junction bases numbered 14, after V lost 6 bases and J lost 0 bases. The CDR3 sequence is CASSTAGQGPVLNTEAFF. The CDR3 nucleotides read TGTGCCAGCAGCACGGCCGGACAGGGGCCAGTATTGAACACTGAAGCTTTCTTT. Full variable domain (missing parts from reference TRBV28 and TRBJ1-1): DVKVTQSSRYLVKRTGEKVFLECVQDMDHENMFWYRQDPGLGLRLIYFSYDVKMKEKGDIPEGYSVSREKKERFSLILESASTNQTSMYLCASSTAGQGPVLNTEAFFGQGTRLTVV.

V usage is TRBV28 and J usage is TRBJ2-2; D could derive from TRBD1 or TRBD2 (5 bases each). The V end lost 3 bases, the J end lost 0 bases, and 29 bases lay between the germline ends. This CDR3 contains 22 residues. Germline-derived CDR1 and CDR2 are MDHEN and SYDVKM. The CDR3 region is CASSFWGIARGGVFANTGELFF. CDR3 DNA: TGTGCCAGCAGTTTTTGGGGGATCGCGCGAGGTGGGGTGTTCGCGAACACCGGGGAGCTGTTTTTT.

As to this clone: A much larger clone sits a single nucleotide away, making a read error possible. The sample contains more than one DNA sequence encoding this CDR3. The chain has TRBV6-4 and TRBJ2-2; 7 bases line up with TRBD2. Germline loops: CDR1 MRHNA, CDR2 SNTAGT. V dropped 4 bases and J dropped 4; count of bases not matched to a gene: 3. The CDR3 has 14 amino acids. The CDR3 sequence: CASSAQRGTGELFF. CDR3 coding DNA: TGTGCCAGCAGTGCACAGCGGGGCACCGGGGAGCTGTTTTTT.

The chain employs TRBV29-1 and TRBJ1-2, with no clear D. The V end lost 4 bases, the J end lost 8 bases, and 17 bases lay between the germline ends. The CDR3 is 13 residues long. Germline V CDR1 and CDR2: SQVTM, ANQGSEA. The CDR3 coding sequence is TGCAGCGTTGGAGGCGGCCCCTCTGGAGGCTACACCTTC. It translates to CSVGGGPSGGYTF.

The chain combines TRBV28 with TRBJ2-1; 10 bases line up with TRBD1. The trim removed 9 bases at V and 8 bases at J, leaving 10 bases unmatched. This CDR3 region has 14 residues. Germline CDR1 is MDHEN and CDR2 is SYDVKM. The CDR3 reads CARTRQGAIDEQFF. The CDR3 DNA follows: TGTGCCAGAACAAGACAGGGGGCGATCGATGAGCAGTTCTTC.

The chain has TRBV2 and TRBJ1-3; D unclear. The length of the CDR3 is 16 residues. CDR1 is SNHLY and CDR2 is FYNNEI in the germline V gene. V lost 1 base to trimming and J lost 0 bases, with 10 bases between them. Here the CDR3 DNA reads TGTGCCAGCAGTGAAGGCCAGCTATCCTCTGGAAACACCATATATTTT. It encodes CASSEGQLSSGNTIYF.

The gene calls are TRBV5-6 and TRBJ1-2; TRBD1 matches at 7 bases. V dropped 7 bases and J dropped 3; count of bases not matched to a gene: 6. CDR3 size: 13 residues. CDR1 SGHDT and CDR2 YYEEEE come from the germline V gene. The CDR3 reads CASGTGDHYGYTF. DNA of the CDR3: TGTGCCAGCGGAACAGGGGATCACTATGGCTACACCTTC.

The V and J genes are TRBV7-8 and TRBJ2-1; possible D gene TRBD1, 5 bases. The CDR3 runs 12 residues. Germline CDR1 is SGHVS and CDR2 is FQNEAQ. V was pared by 5 bases and J by 6 bases, with 8 bases between. The CDR3 region has the DNA TGTGCCAGCAGCGGGGCCCTCAATGAGCAGTTCTTC. Its protein is CASSGALNEQFF.

This clone was seen just once. This chain connects TRBV5-1 to TRBJ2-1, with 10 bases identical to TRBD1. The CDR3 has 16 amino acids. The ends lost 4 bases at V and 10 bases at J; junction bases unmatched: 14. Germline loops: CDR1 SGHRS, CDR2 YFSETQ. CDR3 sequence: CASSPRDRGPWGEQFF. The CDR3 nucleotides are TGCGCCAGCAGCCCCCGGGACAGGGGCCCCTGGGGAGAGCAGTTCTTC.

This sequence joins TRBV15 and TRBJ2-7; D uncertain. Germline lookup yields CDR1 LNHNV and CDR2 YYDKDF (reference sequence). V lost 0 bases to trimming and J lost 6 bases, with 18 bases between them. CDR3 length equals 16 residues. CDR3 sequence: CATSRDDGPGRSEQYF. The DNA of the CDR3 is TGTGCCACCAGCAGAGATGATGGTCCCGGGCGCTCCGAGCAGTACTTC.